A single sample is the source of the 9 T cell receptor beta chains below, sequenced in a study of blood T cell repertoires in COVID-19. Clones were read by immunoSEQ multiplex PCR, and TCRdb kept only the in-frame ones, dropping some. This table has approximately 180,000 clones, about 86% appearing once. The sequenced material came from peripheral blood. These TCRs come from a woman in her sixties or seventies with COVID-19, enrolled during active disease.

V and J are TRBV5-1 and TRBJ2-1; TRBD2 matches 11 bases. The CDR3 has 13 residues. V lost 6 bases to trimming and J lost 9 bases; unmatched junction nucleotides: 5. In germline, CDR1 is SGHRS, CDR2 YFSETQ. CDR3 residues: CASKVAGGVEQFF. In nucleotides, the CDR3 is TGCGCCAGCAAAGTAGCGGGAGGGGTTGAGCAGTTCTTC.

This rearrangement joins TRBV9 to TRBJ2-1, with 7 bases that match TRBD2. Per germline, CDR1 SGDLS and CDR2 YYNGEE. This CDR3 has 17 amino acids. V was clipped by 0 bases and J by 5 bases; unmatched bases: 11. The CDR3 nucleotides read TGTGCCAGCAGCGTAGTTGGGAGGGCCGGCGGGGACAATGAGCAGTTCTTC. It is translated as CASSVVGRAGGDNEQFF.

This rearrangement joins TRBV27 to TRBJ2-7; the D is unclear. The germline CDR1 and CDR2 sequences are MNHEY and SMNVEV (reference sequence). The CDR3 totals 12 residues. V was shortened by 3 bases and J by 0 bases, with 3 bases between the two germline ends. CDR3 sequence reads: CASSLSSYEQYF. The CDR3 coding sequence is TGTGCCAGCAGTTTGAGCTCCTACGAGCAGTACTTC.

This chain connects TRBV6-2 or TRBV6-3 to TRBJ1-5; D call uncertain. CDR1 is MNHEY and CDR2 is SVGEGT in the germline V gene. V shed 6 bases and J shed 6 bases, with 24 bases lying between them. The CDR3 has 17 amino acids. The CDR3 protein is CASSPSPIGRRAQPQHF. The CDR3 DNA follows: TGTGCCAGCAGCCCTAGTCCCATTGGACGGAGGGCTCAGCCCCAGCATTTT.

The rearrangement joins TRBV2 to TRBJ1-5, with 7 nucleotides matching TRBD1. Germline V gene data show CDR1 as SNHLY and CDR2 as FYNNEI. V lost 11 bases and J lost 7; bases outside the gene matches: 11. The CDR3 is 13 amino acids. DNA of the CDR3: TGTGCCGGCAAAACCTCCAGGGGGCAGCCCCAGCATTTT. Amino acid sequence: CAGKTSRGQPQHF.

The chain combines TRBV6-5 with TRBJ2-7; TRBD1 might be the D (5 bases). The CDR3 runs to 14 residues. Deletions cut 2 bases from V and 3 bases from J, with 11 bases between. CDR1 and CDR2 (germline): MNHEY, SVGAGI. CDR3 DNA sequence: TGTGCCAGCAGTTACGCTGCAGGGAACTACGAGCAGTACTTC. The encoded protein is CASSYAAGNYEQYF.

This clone appeared a single time. The chain carries TRBV29-1 and TRBJ1-1; D is ambiguous. This CDR3 is 15 amino acids long. V was pared by 6 bases and J by 1 base, with 18 bases between. Germline lookup yields CDR1 SQVTM and CDR2 ANQGSEA. This chain's CDR3 is CSVRVSPEPNTEAFF. DNA for the CDR3: TGCAGCGTGAGGGTCTCCCCCGAGCCGAACACTGAAGCTTTCTTT.

The sample holds a few counts of this clone. V usage is TRBV20-1 and J usage is TRBJ2-7, with TRBD1 matching over 10 bases. J was trimmed by 1 base and V by 3 bases; bases with no gene match: 3. This CDR3 has 14 residues. Germline CDR1 reads DFQATT; CDR2 reads SNEGSKA (reference sequence). The CDR3 DNA reads TGCAGTGCTAGTCGGGACAGGGGTTCCTACGAGCAGTACTTC. Its protein product is CSASRDRGSYEQYF.

The chain combines TRBV4-1 with TRBJ2-7, with 7 bases lining up with TRBD2. Trimming cost V 5 bases and J 0 bases; bases outside gene matches: 7. The CDR3 runs to 15 residues. CDR1 and CDR2 (germline): MGHRA, YSYEKL. The chain's CDR3 is CASSALAESSYEQYF. The CDR3 bases are TGCGCCAGCAGCGCCCTAGCGGAGAGCTCCTACGAGCAGTACTTC.